This T cell receptor (beta chain) was obtained from a study of blood T cell repertoires in COVID-19. Study-wide background: The samples span acute and convalescent COVID-19 from the United States, Italy and Spain. In each case, the material was cDNA or gDNA derived from T cells, B-cell-depleted T cells, or PBMCs.

How the authors handled the data: Reference gene primer amplification in the assay estimated nucleated cell counts. Clones were sequenced by immunoSEQ multiplex PCR, and TCRdb holds only the in-frame ones, with some missing. V, J and clone size are those of that table, while D and trimming were read from the DNA. The repertoire has over 95,000 clones, 84% of them found once; the top ten carry under 9.5%. With 3 bases removed from V and 6 bases from J, the gap between germline ends came to 11 bases. CDR1 is MNHNS and CDR2 is SASEGT in the germline V gene. The CDR3 is made up of 13 amino acids. The sequenced material came from peripheral blood. The J gene is TRBJ2-5, the V gene TRBV6-1; D unresolved. The receptor's source is a woman aged 40 to 50 with acute or convalescent COVID-19. The CDR3 region is CASSDPPRKTQYF. CDR3 bases: TGTGCCAGCAGTGATCCCCCCAGAAAGACCCAGTACTTC.